Presented here are 29 T cell receptor beta chains from one specimen sequenced in a study of T cell repertoires in cytomegalovirus infection. No antigen has been assigned to these receptors. TCRdb itself ran the reads through MiXCR, one entry per CDR3 protein. This table has roughly 500,000 distinct CDR3 sequences, approximately 40% appearing once. The sequences come from cultured PBMCs, collected from culture after CMV antigen stimulation. The source of these receptors is a human donor in good health (CMV status not recorded). Some clones in this sample may be carry-over from other donors' samples.

This clonotype was recorded a few times. The genes are TRBV7-2 and TRBJ1-6; no reliable D call. The germline V and J ends were trimmed by 6 bases and 9 bases, with 9 bases remaining between them. Per the germline V gene, CDR1 is SGHTA and CDR2 is FQGNSA. The CDR3 is made up of 12 amino acids. DNA of the CDR3: TGTGCCAGCAGTCAAGTCGGTTCACCCCTCCACTTT. This sequence encodes CASSQVGSPLHF.

Details on this clonotype: A much larger clone lies a single base off, so this may be a read error. Lacking the conserved final phenylalanine or tryptophan, this CDR3 likely reflects a read error. V and J are TRBV7-6 and TRBJ2-7, with D hard to call. Germline lookup yields CDR1 SGHVS and CDR2 FNYEAQ. The CDR3 sequence is 13 residues long. The V and J ends lost 0 bases and 1 base respectively, with 4 bases between them. The CDR3 spells CASSLARSYEQYL. CDR3 nucleotides: TGTGCCAGCAGCTTAGCCAGATCCTACGAGCAGTACCTC.

The chain employs TRBV7-2 and TRBJ1-3; D possibly corresponds to TRBD1 (5 bases). Germline V gene sequence: CDR1 SGHTA, CDR2 FQGNSA. V lost 5 bases, J lost 8 bases, and 19 bases lay in between. The CDR3 contains 15 residues. The CDR3 loop is CASSALGGFGHTIYF. The CDR3 coding sequence is TGTGCCAGCAGCGCCCTGGGGGGTTTTGGGCACACCATATATTTT.

In this sample, this clonotype turned up a few times. The CDR3 DNA follows: TGCGCCAGCAGCCAAGATTCGGGCGGAACAGACACAGATACGCAGTATTTT. It is translated as CASSQDSGGTDTDTQYF. The chain couples TRBV4-1 to TRBJ2-3; no clear D. The CDR3 consists of 17 residues. CDR1 and CDR2 from the germline V gene are MGHRA and YSYEKL. V lost 0 bases to trimming and J lost 2 bases, with 15 bases between them.

There are many counts of this clonotype. The V call is TRBV7-2, the J call TRBJ2-7; D gene unclear. Germline values: CDR1 SGHTA, CDR2 FQGNSA. V was trimmed by 4 bases and J by 0 bases, leaving 7 bases between them. The CDR3 is 13 amino acids. Here the CDR3 DNA reads TGTGCCAGCAGCTCCGCGTCCTCCTACGAGCAGTACTTC. This sequence encodes CASSSASSYEQYF. The full variable domain, its missing parts supplied by reference TRBV7-2 and TRBJ2-7, is GAGVSQSPSNKVTEKGKDVELRCDPISGHTALYWYRQSLGQGLEFLIYFQGNSAPDKSGLPSDRFSAERTGGSVSTLTIQRTQQEDSAVYLCASSSASSYEQYFGPGTRLTVT.

The V and J genes are TRBV6-1 and TRBJ1-2; D not resolved. The CDR3 loop spans 13 amino acids. Germline-derived CDR1 and CDR2 are MNHNS and SASEGT. Trimming removed 4 bases from V and 4 bases from J, with 10 bases in between. The CDR3 nucleotides read TGTGCCAGCAGTGGAGGTGAGGGCTATGGCTACACCTTC. Translated, it gives CASSGGEGYGYTF.

The chain is built from TRBV7-2 and TRBJ1-1; tentative D call: TRBD1 (6 bases). Germline V gene sequence: CDR1 SGHTA, CDR2 FQGNSA. V was pared by 5 bases and J by 1 base, with 14 bases between. The CDR3 loop spans 15 amino acids. CDR3 sequence (DNA): TGTGCCAGCAGCCAGCGGGGGGCGCAGAACACTGAAGCTTTCTTT. This codes for CASSQRGAQNTEAFF. Using reference TRBV7-2 and TRBJ1-1 for the parts outside the CDR3, the full variable domain is GAGVSQSPSNKVTEKGKDVELRCDPISGHTALYWYRQSLGQGLEFLIYFQGNSAPDKSGLPSDRFSAERTGGSVSTLTIQRTQQEDSAVYLCASSQRGAQNTEAFFGQGTRLTVV.

V and J are TRBV14 and TRBJ2-1; TRBD2 matches 8 bases. Per the germline V gene, CDR1 is SGHDN and CDR2 is FVKESK. CDR3 length: 17 residues. V was pared by 3 bases and J by 1 base, with 8 bases of the junction left unmatched. CDR3 residues: CASSQFRQRESYNEQFF. As DNA, the CDR3 is TGTGCCAGCAGCCAGTTTCGCCAGCGGGAGTCCTACAATGAGCAGTTCTTC.

This clonotype was counted at least ten times. The chain links TRBV7-2 to TRBJ2-1, with 8 bases identical to TRBD2. Germline CDR1 is SGHTA and CDR2 is FQGNSA. J lost 6 bases, V lost 5 bases, and 6 bases had no gene match. This CDR3 is 14 amino acids long. CDR3 nucleotide sequence: TGTGCCAGCAGCGCTGGACTAGCCCGCAATGAGCAGTTCTTC. It codes for CASSAGLARNEQFF.

A few counts support this clonotype. This chain connects TRBV7-2 to TRBJ1-3, with D unclear. The germline V gene has CDR1 SGHTA and CDR2 FQGNSA. CDR3 length: 15 residues. The V and J ends lost 9 bases and 1 base respectively, with 16 bases between them. CDR3 residues: CASIPSPASGNTIYF. CDR3 bases: TGTGCCAGTATACCAAGTCCCGCATCTGGAAACACCATATATTTT.

This clonotype was counted a few times. V is TRBV7-2 and J is TRBJ1-5, with no clear D. The germline V gene has CDR1 SGHTA and CDR2 FQGNSA. Trimming left V 2 bases short and J 5 bases short, with 13 bases between. The CDR3 loop spans 15 amino acids. The CDR3 region is CASSLLIGSDQPQHF. The CDR3 bases are TGTGCCAGCAGCTTACTAATAGGGAGCGATCAGCCCCAGCATTTT.

The chain is built from TRBV7-2 and TRBJ2-7; D ambiguous. V gave up 4 bases and J gave up 3 bases, with 10 bases separating them. The CDR3 extends over 13 amino acids. The germline V gene has CDR1 SGHTA and CDR2 FQGNSA. The CDR3 DNA follows: TGTGCCAGCAGCTCGTACACAGACTACGAGCAGTACTTC. Protein: CASSSYTDYEQYF.

The V gene is TRBV5-1, the J gene TRBJ1-1, with no clear D. The germline V gene encodes CDR1 SGHRS and CDR2 YFSETQ. Trimming took 0 bases from V and 4 from J, leaving 10 bases between them. CDR3 length equals 14 residues. CDR3 coding DNA: TGCGCCAGCAGCTTGGGAGCTGATTCCACTGAAGCTTTCTTT. Translating it yields CASSLGADSTEAFF.

This clonotype was recorded a few times. This chain joins TRBV4-3 and TRBJ1-2; D not certain. Trimming shortened V by 2 bases and J by 8 bases, and 12 bases separated the two germline ends. Looked up from germline, CDR1 is LGHNA and CDR2 is YSLEER. The CDR3 spans 13 residues. The CDR3 region has the DNA TGCGCCAGCAGCCAATATGGAGGACGCGGCTACACCTTC. This gives the protein CASSQYGGRGYTF.

The chain carries TRBV5-6 and TRBJ2-7, with a tentative D call TRBD2 (5 bases). The CDR3 contains 15 residues. The V end was cut by 2 bases, the J end by 1 base, with 13 bases between. The germline V gene encodes CDR1 SGHDT and CDR2 YYEEEE. Written as DNA, the CDR3 is TGTGCCAGCAGCTTCGATGCAAGAGGGTCCTACGAGCAGTACTTC. Its protein product is CASSFDARGSYEQYF.

A few counts support this clonotype. The V and J genes are TRBV19 and TRBJ2-1; D call uncertain. CDR1 and CDR2 (germline): LNHDA, SQIVND (reference sequence). This CDR3 is built from 12 residues. With 4 bases removed from V and 10 bases from J, the gap between germline ends came to 11 bases. CDR3 coding DNA: TGTGCCAGTAGTAGTTTCCGAGAGGAGCAGTTCTTC. It codes for CASSSFREEQFF.

The V gene is TRBV7-2, the J gene TRBJ1-2; D may be TRBD1 (6 bases). Per germline, CDR1 SGHTA and CDR2 FQGNSA. Trimming took off 5 bases at V and 3 bases at J, with 19 bases between the two ends. The CDR3 length is 16 residues. The CDR3 is CASSLRDTGVDYGYTF. The CDR3 DNA reads TGTGCCAGCAGCCTCCGGGACACTGGGGTGGACTATGGCTACACCTTC.

This chain links TRBV20-1 with TRBJ2-1; 9 nucleotides agree with TRBD1. With 5 bases clipped from V and 1 base from J, the junction kept 9 bases outside the gene matches. CDR3 length equals 16 residues. Germline V gene lookup returns CDR1 DFQATT and CDR2 SNEGSKA (reference sequence). This CDR3 reads CSALRSGQGSYNEQFF. CDR3 sequence (DNA): TGCAGTGCTCTGAGGTCGGGACAGGGATCCTACAATGAGCAGTTCTTC.

This clonotype was detected only a few times. The genes are TRBV7-2 and TRBJ2-7; TRBD1 matches at 8 bases. The junction had 11 bases not matched to a gene; V was cut back by 4 bases and J by 6 bases. The germline gives CDR1 SGHTA, CDR2 FQGNSA. The CDR3 covers 15 residues. The CDR3 here is CASSWWTGSKGEQYF. The CDR3 bases are TGTGCCAGCAGCTGGTGGACAGGGTCAAAGGGCGAGCAGTACTTC.

This sequence joins TRBV14 and TRBJ1-1; D ambiguous. This CDR3 has 15 residues. Trimming took 0 bases from V and 3 from J, leaving 11 bases between them. CDR1 is SGHDN and CDR2 is FVKESK in the germline V gene. The CDR3 DNA is TGTGCCAGCAGCCAAGATATTCGTTTTGACACTGAAGCTTTCTTT. Amino acid sequence: CASSQDIRFDTEAFF. The variable domain in full, completed from reference TRBV14 and TRBJ1-1, reads EAGVTQFPSHSVIEKGQTVTLRCDPISGHDNLYWYRRVMGKEIKFLLHFVKESKQDESGMPNNRFLAERTGGTYSTLKVQPAELEDSGVYFCASSQDIRFDTEAFFGQGTRLTVV.

V usage is TRBV7-2 and J usage is TRBJ2-4; D call uncertain. The CDR3 loop spans 14 amino acids. Germline V gives CDR1 SGHTA, CDR2 FQGNSA. V lost 5 bases, J lost 0 bases, and 8 bases lay in between. The CDR3 DNA reads TGTGCCAGCAGCCCTTGGTTAGCCAAAAACATTCAGTACTTC. Translating gives CASSPWLAKNIQYF.

V and J are TRBV28 and TRBJ2-3, with D perhaps TRBD2 (5 bases). This CDR3 spans 13 amino acids. V was trimmed by 10 bases and J by 1 base, leaving 12 bases between them. Per the germline V gene, CDR1 is MDHEN and CDR2 is SYDVKM. CDR3 amino acids: CATGWRGTDTQYF. Here the CDR3 DNA reads TGTGCCACCGGGTGGCGGGGCACAGATACGCAGTATTTT.

This clonotype appeared a few times. The V call is TRBV7-9, the J call TRBJ2-7, with D unresolved. Germline CDR1 and CDR2: SEHNR and FQNEAQ (reference sequence). The CDR3 covers 18 residues. V shed 1 base and J shed 1 base, with 20 bases lying between them. CDR3 sequence (DNA): TGTGCCAGCAGCTTAGGCCGGAACCTAGTACTCCAATCCTACGAGCAGTACTTC. As protein: CASSLGRNLVLQSYEQYF.

The V gene is TRBV10-2, the J gene TRBJ2-3, with TRBD2 identical over 7 bases. This CDR3 comprises 15 residues. J gave up 2 bases and V 7 bases, and 9 bases lay outside the gene matches. CDR1 WSHSY and CDR2 SAAADI come from the germline V gene. CDR3 amino acids: CASILASGYTDTQYF. In nucleotides, the CDR3 is TGCGCCAGCATTTTAGCTAGCGGTTACACAGATACGCAGTATTTT.

The V and J genes are TRBV20-1 and TRBJ1-5; D is perhaps TRBD1 (6 bases). V lost 3 bases and J lost 4, with 10 bases in between. Germline V gene sequence: CDR1 DFQATT, CDR2 SNEGSKA (reference sequence). This CDR3 is 13 amino acids long. The CDR3 here is CSARAGQNQPQHF. The CDR3, as DNA: TGCAGTGCTAGGGCGGGACAAAATCAGCCCCAGCATTTT.

The V call is TRBV7-2, the J call TRBJ1-4; the D is unclear. The V end was cut by 0 bases, the J end by 8 bases, with 7 bases between. The CDR3 is 13 amino acids. From germline, CDR1 is SGHTA and CDR2 FQGNSA. The CDR3 reads CASSLAGKEKLFF. In DNA, the CDR3 is TGTGCCAGCAGCTTAGCTGGGAAAGAAAAACTGTTTTTT. The full variable domain, its missing parts supplied by reference TRBV7-2 and TRBJ1-4, is GAGVSQSPSNKVTEKGKDVELRCDPISGHTALYWYRQSLGQGLEFLIYFQGNSAPDKSGLPSDRFSAERTGGSVSTLTIQRTQQEDSAVYLCASSLAGKEKLFFGSGTQLSVL.

The chain employs TRBV12-3 or TRBV12-4 and TRBJ1-2; D is undetermined. The CDR3 is 16 residues long. Trimming pared 4 bases from V and 1 base from J, leaving 16 bases between. The chain's CDR3 is CASSWLGRPDNYGYTF. CDR3 in DNA: TGTGCCAGCAGTTGGCTGGGCAGACCAGATAACTATGGCTACACCTTC.

A single count supports this clonotype. The chain links TRBV12-3 or TRBV12-4 to TRBJ1-5; no reliable D call. The CDR3 length is 13 residues. V was cut by 6 bases and J by 6 bases, with 12 bases left in between. This chain's CDR3 is CASSTEWSQPQHF. Written as DNA, the CDR3 is TGTGCCAGCAGCACAGAATGGAGTCAGCCCCAGCATTTT.

The chain recombines TRBV20-1 with TRBJ2-1, with 8 bases that match TRBD2. With V trimmed by 6 bases and J by 8 bases, 12 bases remained unmatched. The V gene's germline CDR1 is DFQATT and CDR2 SNEGSKA (reference sequence). This CDR3 contains 14 residues. In DNA, the CDR3 is TGCAGTGCGCACACCGGGACTAGTAGCCATGAGCAGTTCTTC. This codes for CSAHTGTSSHEQFF.